Listed below are T cell receptor beta chains from one sample, sequenced in a study of identical twins. TCRdb reanalysed the 5' RACE reads using MiXCR and keeps one entry per CDR3 protein. The table includes around 1.7 million distinct CDR3 sequences, around 29% detected once. Sequenced: cord blood. Receptors originate from a newborn girl in good health. The CDR3 runs from the conserved cysteine through the conserved F or W. A D gene is named only where the DNA matches it firmly. Clone size is shown for a subset of rows, as once, few, many or a class of expanded clone.

V	D	J	size	CDR3	DNA
TRBV20-1	-	TRBJ1-2	few	CSAPGLLNYGYTF	TGCAGTGCGCCGGGACTCCTTAACTATGGCTACACCTTC
TRBV6-1	TRBD1	TRBJ2-5	-	CASSGLDRIQETQYF	TGTGCCAGCAGTGGGCTGGACAGGATCCAAGAGACCCAGTACTTC
TRBV28	TRBD1	TRBJ1-1	-	CASRFHRGLAEAFF	TGTGCCAGCAGATTCCACAGGGGTCTGGCTGAAGCTTTCTTT
TRBV4-1	-	TRBJ1-1	-	CASSQDLQGNTEAFF	TGCGCCAGCAGCCAAGATTTACAGGGGAACACTGAAGCTTTCTTT
TRBV27	TRBD2	TRBJ2-1	many	CASSSIAGYNEQFF	TGTGCCAGCAGTTCGATAGCGGGGTACAATGAGCAGTTCTTC
TRBV14	TRBD2	TRBJ2-7	few	CASSQGLLAGGAYEQYF	TGTGCCAGCAGCCAAGGCCTATTAGCGGGAGGCGCCTACGAGCAGTACTTC
TRBV4-2	-	TRBJ2-3	-	CASSQERGYTDTQYF	TGTGCCAGCAGCCAAGAGCGCGGCTACACAGATACGCAGTATTTT
TRBV9	TRBD1	TRBJ2-1	few	CASSAPDRGNEQFF	TGTGCCAGCAGCGCCCCGGACAGGGGGAATGAGCAGTTCTTC
TRBV7-9	-	TRBJ1-2	few	CASSLGPQGGGYTF	TGTGCCAGCAGCTTAGGACCCCAGGGAGGCGGCTACACCTTC
TRBV9	-	TRBJ2-4	few	CASSTERWNIQYF	TGTGCCAGCAGCACAGAGCGGTGGAACATTCAGTACTTC
TRBV18	-	TRBJ1-6	few	CASSPRDGDNSPLHF	TGTGCCAGCTCACCAAGGGACGGTGATAATTCACCCCTCCACTTT
TRBV27	-	TRBJ1-2	once	CASSRRAGYGYTF	TGTGCCAGCAGTAGACGGGCGGGCTATGGCTACACCTTC
TRBV27	-	TRBJ1-4	-	CASSLKGRREKLFF	TGTGCCAGCAGTTTAAAAGGGCGGAGGGAAAAACTGTTTTTT
TRBV7-2	-	TRBJ2-7	-	CASSFRREFSYEQYF	TGTGCCAGCAGCTTCCGCCGGGAGTTCTCCTACGAGCAGTACTTC
TRBV28	-	TRBJ1-2	many	CASSPPEGNYGYTF	TGTGCCAGCAGTCCCCCGGAGGGTAACTATGGCTACACCTTC
TRBV20-1	-	TRBJ2-4	-	CSARHGSKNIQYF	TGCAGTGCTAGACACGGGAGCAAAAACATTCAGTACTTC
TRBV28	-	TRBJ2-1	few	CASSFTVGQFF	TGTGCCAGCAGTTTTACAGTGGGGCAGTTCTTC
TRBV2	-	TRBJ2-3	once	CASAYSSPQYF	TGTGCCAGCGCCTATAGTAGTCCGCAGTATTTT
TRBV11-2	-	TRBJ2-1	-	CASSPWTTRKRNNEQFF	TGTGCCAGCAGCCCGTGGACTACCAGGAAAAGAAACAATGAGCAGTTCTTC
TRBV20-1	TRBD1	TRBJ2-1	-	CSAKQGVLETQFF	TGCAGTGCTAAACAGGGGGTTCTAGAGACCCAGTTCTTC
TRBV3-1	TRBD2	TRBJ2-3	-	CASSQDPAGEHTDTQYF	TGTGCCAGCAGCCAAGATCCAGCGGGGGAACACACAGATACGCAGTATTTT
TRBV6-7	TRBD2	TRBJ2-1	-	CASSGLAGPSSYNEQFF	TGTGCCAGCAGCGGACTAGCGGGTCCGAGCTCCTACAATGAGCAGTTCTTC
TRBV2	TRBD1	TRBJ1-6	few	CASRDHRGHNSPLHF	TGTGCCAGCAGAGACCACAGGGGACATAATTCACCCCTCCACTTT
TRBV18	-	TRBJ1-6	few	CASSPRGGDSPLHF	TGTGCCAGCTCACCACGAGGGGGTGATTCACCCCTCCACTTT
TRBV29-1	TRBD2	TRBJ2-1	few	CSVEVREVYNEQFF	TGCAGCGTTGAAGTGCGGGAGGTTTACAATGAGCAGTTCTTC
TRBV4-2	-	TRBJ1-4	few	CASSQDALQVTNEKLFF	TGTGCCAGCAGCCAAGATGCTCTACAGGTCACCAATGAAAAACTGTTTTTT
TRBV3-1	-	TRBJ1-2	-	CASSRSGGGHGYTF	TGTGCCAGCAGCCGGAGCGGAGGGGGGCATGGCTACACCTTC
TRBV24-1	TRBD2	TRBJ2-2	few	CATSGLAGDTGELFF	TGTGCCACCAGTGGACTAGCTGGGGACACCGGGGAGCTGTTTTTT
TRBV21-1	-	TRBJ2-1	-	CASSQDASGRNEQFF	TGTGCCAGCAGCCAAGATGCTAGCGGGAGAAATGAGCAGTTCTTC
TRBV14	-	TRBJ1-2	many	CASSQSGNFYGYTF	TGTGCCAGCAGCCAGTCAGGAAACTTCTATGGCTACACCTTC
TRBV28	-	TRBJ2-7	few	CASSLGTYAYNEQYF	TGTGCCAGCAGTTTAGGGACATATGCCTACAATGAGCAGTACTTC
TRBV19	TRBD2	TRBJ2-1	-	CASGISGGAYNEQFF	TGTGCCAGTGGTATTAGCGGGGGGGCCTACAATGAGCAGTTCTTC
TRBV29-1	-	TRBJ1-1	-	CSAPGQDLFMNTEAFF	TGCAGCGCGCCCGGGCAGGACCTGTTCATGAACACTGAAGCTTTCTTT
TRBV12-3/TRBV12-4	TRBD2	TRBJ2-1	-	CASSSPLAAPYNEQFF	TGTGCCAGCAGTTCCCCCCTAGCGGCGCCTTACAATGAGCAGTTCTTC
TRBV4-1	-	TRBJ1-6	-	CASSQELSRTPHF	TGCGCCAGCAGCCAAGAACTATCAAGGACCCCCCACTTT
TRBV5-5	TRBD2	TRBJ2-5	-	CASSSRRTRPQETQYF	TGTGCCAGCAGCTCTCGTAGGACTAGGCCACAAGAGACCCAGTACTTC
TRBV28	-	TRBJ2-5	-	CASRSLQIQETQYF	TGTGCCAGCCGTTCGTTGCAGATACAAGAGACCCAGTACTTC
TRBV28	-	TRBJ2-6	-	CATSAARSGANVLTF	TGTGCCACGTCAGCGGCCCGCTCTGGGGCCAACGTCCTGACTTTC
TRBV20-1	TRBD2	TRBJ2-3	few	CSARKSGSGDTQYF	TGCAGTGCTAGGAAGAGCGGGAGCGGAGATACGCAGTATTTT
TRBV19	-	TRBJ1-5	-	CASSIVAEGNQPQHF	TGTGCCAGTAGTATTGTGGCCGAGGGAAATCAGCCCCAGCATTTT
TRBV5-1	-	TRBJ2-1	few	CASSSSIDEQFF	TGCGCCAGCAGCAGCTCGATCGATGAGCAGTTCTTC
TRBV5-5	TRBD1	TRBJ1-1	-	CASSLDRGQRFGTEAFF	TGTGCCAGCAGCCTGGACAGGGGGCAGAGGTTTGGCACTGAAGCTTTCTTT
TRBV5-4	TRBD1	TRBJ2-3	many	CASSGKGASTDTQYF	TGTGCCAGCAGCGGCAAGGGGGCTAGCACAGATACGCAGTATTTT
TRBV4-1	-	TRBJ2-7	once	CASSRLAKVKDEQYF	TGCGCCAGCAGTCGTCTAGCGAAGGTGAAGGACGAGCAGTACTTC
TRBV20-1	-	TRBJ1-5	few	CSALGSQPQHF	TGCAGTGCTTTAGGGAGTCAGCCCCAGCATTTT
TRBV11-2	-	TRBJ1-2	-	CASSLGHSPYGYTF	TGTGCCAGCAGCTTAGGTCATAGTCCCTATGGCTACACCTTC
TRBV24-1	-	TRBJ2-3	-	CATSDTGTSTDTQYF	TGTGCCACCAGTGACACCGGGACTAGCACAGATACGCAGTATTTT
TRBV28	TRBD1	TRBJ1-2	few	CASSWTGPPYGYTF	TGTGCCAGCAGTTGGACAGGGCCCCCTTATGGCTACACCTTC
TRBV5-1	-	TRBJ2-5	-	CASSFQGIETQYF	TGCGCCAGCAGCTTTCAGGGTATAGAGACCCAGTACTTC
TRBV5-6	-	TRBJ1-2	-	CASSLGAGAPLYGYTF	TGTGCCAGCAGCTTGGGCGCAGGGGCACCACTATATGGCTACACCTTC
TRBV29-1	-	TRBJ2-7	-	CSVGSYQQYF	TGCAGCGTTGGTTCCTACCAGCAGTACTTC
TRBV20-1	-	TRBJ2-1	once	CSASTVWLAPAGEQFF	TGCAGTGCTTCGACGGTGTGGCTAGCCCCGGCAGGGGAGCAGTTCTTC
TRBV5-1	TRBD1	TRBJ1-2	many	CASSRTGPTVEDYGYTF	TGCGCCAGCAGCCGGACAGGCCCCACCGTTGAAGACTATGGCTACACCTTC
TRBV11-3	-	TRBJ2-2	few	CASSLEYGTGELFF	TGTGCCAGCAGCTTAGAGTATGGTACCGGGGAGCTGTTTTTT
TRBV21-1	-	TRBJ2-3	-	CASSLLGTSGKTGTDTQYF	TGTGCCAGCAGCCTCCTGGGGACTAGCGGGAAAACAGGCACAGATACGCAGTATTTT
TRBV4-2	TRBD2	TRBJ2-7	many	CASSQDPGLVVYEQYF	TGTGCCAGCAGCCAAGACCCGGGACTAGTGGTTTACGAGCAGTACTTC
TRBV7-2	TRBD2	TRBJ2-1	-	CASSLLGLDGNEQFF	TGTGCCAGCAGCTTATTGGGACTAGACGGGAATGAGCAGTTCTTC
TRBV6-7	-	TRBJ2-1	many	CASSGYSYNEQFF	TGTGCCAGCAGCGGGTATTCCTACAATGAGCAGTTCTTC
TRBV20-1	TRBD1	TRBJ2-7	-	CSALPGTVNYEQYF	TGCAGTGCTCTACCAGGGACAGTTAACTACGAGCAGTACTTC